This T cell receptor (beta chain) was captured by sequencing in a study of chemoradiotherapy in HPV16-positive cancers. The CDR3 spans 18 residues. Produced via immunoSEQ multiplex PCR; TCRdb's table is partial and in-frame only. The table has about 12,000 clones, 75% to 80% seen once; the top ten hold around 0.94%. V is TRBV21-1 and J is TRBJ1-5; TRBD1 reflects the table's D call only, with no check against the DNA. TRBV21-1 is noted as a pseudogene. Sample collection occurred from a patient who underwent chemoradiotherapy. The receptor was isolated from a human donor with HPV-associated anogenital cancer. CDR3 sequence (DNA): TGTTCTCACCGGGACAGTAATCTAAGGGGACATAGCAATCAGCCCCAGCATTTT. Amino acid sequence: CSHRDSNLRGHSNQPQHF.